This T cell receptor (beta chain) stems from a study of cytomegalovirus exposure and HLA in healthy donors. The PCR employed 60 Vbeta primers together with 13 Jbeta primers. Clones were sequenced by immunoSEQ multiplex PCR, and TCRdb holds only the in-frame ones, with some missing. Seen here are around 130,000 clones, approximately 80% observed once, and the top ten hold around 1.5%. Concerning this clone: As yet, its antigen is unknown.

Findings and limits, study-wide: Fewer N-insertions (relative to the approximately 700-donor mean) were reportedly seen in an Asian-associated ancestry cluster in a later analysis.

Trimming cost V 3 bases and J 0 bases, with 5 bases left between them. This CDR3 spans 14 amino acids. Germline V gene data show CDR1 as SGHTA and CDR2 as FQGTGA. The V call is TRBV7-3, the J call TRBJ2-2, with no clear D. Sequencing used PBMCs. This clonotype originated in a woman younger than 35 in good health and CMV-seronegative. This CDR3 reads CASSFDSNTGELFF. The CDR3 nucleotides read TGTGCCAGCAGCTTCGACTCGAACACCGGGGAGCTGTTTTTT.